Shown below are 15 T cell receptor beta chains from a single sample sequenced in a study of blood T cell repertoires in COVID-19. Repertoires were generated with immunoSEQ multiplex PCR, while TCRdb's copy carries only in-frame clones and drops some. The data hold under 250,000 clones, with about 84% observed a single time. The specimen was peripheral blood. These receptors were collected from a woman aged 80 or older with acute or convalescent COVID-19.

The chain links TRBV7-8 to TRBJ1-2; 10 bases align to TRBD1. V shed 5 bases and J 7 bases; nucleotides not matched to a gene: 13. Germline V gene sequence: CDR1 SGHVS, CDR2 FQNEAQ. This CDR3 has 16 amino acids. CDR3 sequence (DNA): TGTGCCAGCAGCCAGACGGGTAGGACAGGGGGAAGTGGCTACACCTTC. Amino acid sequence: CASSQTGRTGGSGYTF.

This chain connects TRBV5-1 to TRBJ2-5, with a tentative D call TRBD1 (6 bases). CDR1 SGHRS and CDR2 YFSETQ come from the germline V gene. The V end lost 3 bases, the J end lost 1 base, and 16 bases lay between the germline ends. The length of the CDR3 is 16 residues. The CDR3 coding sequence is TGCGCCAGCAGCTGGGGACAAGCAGGGACCCAAGAGACCCAGTACTTC. The encoded protein is CASSWGQAGTQETQYF.

The chain employs TRBV20-1 and TRBJ2-2, with TRBD2 matching 14 bases. Looked up from germline, CDR1 is DFQATT and CDR2 is SNEGSKA (reference sequence). The CDR3 extends over 17 amino acids. V trimming: 3 bases; J trimming: 4 bases; junction bases outside the gene matches: 7. CDR3: CSASGGLAGVLTGELFF. The CDR3 DNA sequence: TGCAGTGCTAGTGGGGGACTAGCGGGAGTCCTCACCGGGGAGCTGTTTTTT.

This clone appeared a single time. The gene calls are TRBV27 and TRBJ2-5; possible D gene TRBD2, 6 bases. The CDR3 sequence is 14 residues long. Germline CDR1 reads MNHEY; CDR2 reads SMNVEV (reference sequence). V was shortened by 3 bases and J by 7 bases, with 15 bases between the two germline ends. The CDR3, as DNA: TGTGCCAGCAGTTTTACGGCTTGGCGGGGGACCCAGTACTTC. Residues: CASSFTAWRGTQYF.

The J gene is TRBJ1-2, the V gene TRBV25-1; no definite D call. Trimming shortened V by 2 bases and J by 2 bases, and 9 bases separated the two germline ends. The V gene's germline CDR1 is MGHDK and CDR2 SYGVNS. The CDR3 covers 14 residues. The CDR3 DNA is TGTGCCAGCAGTGAAATAACGGGGAACTATGGCTACACCTTC. It specifies CASSEITGNYGYTF.

The V call is TRBV10-2, the J call TRBJ1-6; 7 nucleotides line up with TRBD1. This CDR3 comprises 14 residues. Germline values: CDR1 WSHSY, CDR2 SAAADI. V lost 7 bases and J lost 8; bases outside the gene matches: 8. This CDR3 reads CASTPTGLDSPLHF. The CDR3 nucleotides read TGCGCCAGCACCCCGACAGGGTTAGATTCACCCCTCCACTTT.

On this clone: Other DNA variants within this sample encode the same CDR3. V and J are TRBV19 and TRBJ1-5, with D uncertain. Germline V gene lookup returns CDR1 LNHDA and CDR2 SQIVND (reference sequence). Trimming pared 6 bases from V and 0 bases from J, leaving 3 bases between. There are 12 residues in the CDR3. The CDR3 sequence: CASSGSNQPQHF. The CDR3, as DNA: TGTGCCAGTAGCGGTAGCAATCAGCCCCAGCATTTT.

The rearrangement uses TRBV3-1 (or the pseudogene TRBV3-2) and TRBJ1-2; 11 nucleotides align to TRBD1. CDR3 size: 15 residues. Germline V gene lookup returns CDR1 LGHDT and CDR2 YNNKEL (reference sequence). V shed 3 bases and J 3 bases; nucleotides not matched to a gene: 3. This CDR3 reads CASSQGQGGHYGYTF. DNA of the CDR3: TGTGCCAGCAGCCAGGGACAGGGGGGCCACTATGGCTACACCTTC.

This clone was found a few times. The V call is TRBV6-5, the J call TRBJ1-1; no reliable D call. Trimming took off 6 bases at V and 1 base at J, with 12 bases between the two ends. The germline V gene encodes CDR1 MNHEY and CDR2 SVGAGI. This CDR3 has 14 residues. CDR3 coding DNA: TGTGCCAGCAGACGGCCCGCGGCGAACACTGAAGCTTTCTTT. Translating gives CASRRPAANTEAFF.

This clone was recorded a few times. The same CDR3 also results from other DNA sequences found in this sample. This chain joins TRBV5-1 and TRBJ1-1; TRBD1 agrees at 11 bases. The V segment lost 3 bases and the J segment 4 bases; nucleotides outside the gene matches: 2. The CDR3 runs to 14 residues. CDR1 is SGHRS, CDR2 YFSETQ, per germline. This CDR3 is CASSSGQGGTEAFF. The CDR3 DNA is TGCGCCAGCAGCTCGGGACAGGGGGGCACTGAAGCTTTCTTT.

The chain links TRBV19 to TRBJ2-1; D not certain. V was shortened by 2 bases and J by 5 bases, with 13 bases between the two germline ends. The CDR3 extends over 15 amino acids. Germline CDR1 and CDR2: LNHDA and SQIVND (reference sequence). CDR3 coding DNA: TGTGCCAGTAGTATATTTATCGACGGAGACAATGAGCAGTTCTTC. It translates to CASSIFIDGDNEQFF.

The chain recombines TRBV3-1 (or the pseudogene TRBV3-2) with TRBJ1-2, with a possible D match to TRBD1 (6 bases). CDR3 length equals 16 residues. Trimming removed 4 bases from V and 8 bases from J, with 23 bases in between. Germline CDR1 reads LGHDT; CDR2 reads YNNKEL (reference sequence). In DNA form, the CDR3 reads TGTGCCAGCAGCCCACCACAGGGAAAGGGTATGAGGGGCTACACCTTC. Amino acids: CASSPPQGKGMRGYTF.

The rearrangement joins TRBV7-9 to TRBJ1-5; perhaps TRBD1 as D (5 bases). Deletions cut 3 bases from V and 0 bases from J, with 9 bases between. This CDR3 has 15 residues. Per the germline V gene, CDR1 is SEHNR and CDR2 is FQNEAQ (reference sequence). CDR3 in amino acids: CASSFLGDSNQPQHF. In DNA form, the CDR3 reads TGTGCCAGCAGCTTCTTAGGGGATAGCAATCAGCCCCAGCATTTT.

The chain joins TRBV6-5 to TRBJ1-2; the D gene is possibly TRBD1 (5 bases). V was cut by 2 bases and J by 0 bases, with 10 bases left in between. Per the germline V gene, CDR1 is MNHEY and CDR2 is SVGAGI. This CDR3 spans 15 amino acids. The CDR3 protein is CASSYRGGPNYGYTF. The CDR3 DNA sequence: TGTGCCAGCAGTTACAGGGGCGGACCTAACTATGGCTACACCTTC.

V is TRBV27 and J is TRBJ1-2; maybe TRBD1 (6 bases). CDR3 length equals 15 residues. Trimming removed 7 bases from V and 1 base from J, with 16 bases in between. Germline loops: CDR1 MNHEY, CDR2 SMNVEV (reference sequence). DNA of the CDR3: TGTGCCAGCATTCATTTTGGGGGCAGTAACTATGGCTACACCTTC. It codes for CASIHFGGSNYGYTF.